The following is a TCR beta chain sequence with its context. Its antigen is unidentified. The extraction recovered at least 6 micrograms of total RNA per sample. The sample is drawn from a study of blood T cells in healthy people across ages. Then a second PCR, running roughly 7 to 11 cycles, was carried out with a sample-barcoded 5' primer and a J-beta primer mix. A template-switch adaptor that had 12 random nucleotides put a tag on each cDNA molecule. CDR3-containing paired-end reads numbered at least 2.5 million in each sample. One entry per CDR3 protein, called by TCRdb with MiXCR from the 5' RACE reads. This sample yields about 400,000 distinct CDR3 sequences, of which over 45% are seen a single time; 45% to 55% belongs to the top ten. Regarding the study as a whole: Because donor CMV status was unknown, expanded clonotype changes were possibly confounded.

The germline CDR1 and CDR2 sequences are ENHRY and SYGVKD. V lost 7 bases to trimming and J lost 3 bases; unmatched junction nucleotides: 9. The CDR3 has 16 amino acids. This receptor was taken from a man aged 55 to 69 in good health. The chain recombines TRBV10-3 with TRBJ2-1, with 10 bases aligning to TRBD2. Sequenced sample: blood. The CDR3 DNA is TGTGCCATCACCGACCCCGGACTAGCGGTCTACAATGAGCAGTTCTTC. Translating it yields CAITDPGLAVYNEQFF.